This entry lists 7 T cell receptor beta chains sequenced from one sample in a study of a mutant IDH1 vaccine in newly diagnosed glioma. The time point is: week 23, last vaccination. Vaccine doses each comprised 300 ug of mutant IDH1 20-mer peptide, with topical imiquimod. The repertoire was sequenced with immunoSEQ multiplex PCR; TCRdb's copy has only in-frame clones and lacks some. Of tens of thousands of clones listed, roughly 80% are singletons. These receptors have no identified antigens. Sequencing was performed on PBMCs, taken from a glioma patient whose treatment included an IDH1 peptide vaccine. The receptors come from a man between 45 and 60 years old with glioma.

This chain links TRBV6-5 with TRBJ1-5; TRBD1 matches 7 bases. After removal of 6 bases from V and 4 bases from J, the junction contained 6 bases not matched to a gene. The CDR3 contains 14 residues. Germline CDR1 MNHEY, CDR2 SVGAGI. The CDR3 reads CASRPRTGNQPQHF. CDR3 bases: TGTGCCAGCAGACCTAGGACAGGTAATCAGCCCCAGCATTTT.

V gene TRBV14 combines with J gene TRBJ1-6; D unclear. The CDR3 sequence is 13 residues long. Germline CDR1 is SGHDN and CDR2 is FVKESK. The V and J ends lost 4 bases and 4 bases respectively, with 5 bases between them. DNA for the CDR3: TGTGCCAGCAGCCCTGTGTATAATTCACCCCTCCACTTT. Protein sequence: CASSPVYNSPLHF.

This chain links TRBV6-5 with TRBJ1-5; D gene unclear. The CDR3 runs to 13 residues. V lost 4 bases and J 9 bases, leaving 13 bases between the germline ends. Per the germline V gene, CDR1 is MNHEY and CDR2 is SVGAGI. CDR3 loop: CASSSGRERPQHF. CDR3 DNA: TGTGCCAGCAGTTCCGGACGGGAGAGGCCCCAGCATTTT.

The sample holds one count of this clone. The CDR3 DNA reads as TGTGCCAGCAGCGTAGACCTTGCACAGGGAAAATCACCCCTCCACTTT. Protein: CASSVDLAQGKSPLHF. V usage is TRBV9 and J usage is TRBJ1-6, with a tentative D call TRBD1 (6 bases). With 0 bases removed from V and 10 bases from J, the gap between germline ends came to 17 bases. Germline V CDR1 and CDR2: SGDLS, YYNGEE. CDR3 length: 16 amino acids.

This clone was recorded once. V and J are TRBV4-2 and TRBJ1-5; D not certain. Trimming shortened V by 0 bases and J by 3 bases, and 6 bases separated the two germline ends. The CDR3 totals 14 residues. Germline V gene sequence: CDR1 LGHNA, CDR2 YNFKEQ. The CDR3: CASSQEWDNQPQHF. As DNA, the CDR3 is TGTGCCAGCAGCCAAGAGTGGGACAATCAGCCCCAGCATTTT.

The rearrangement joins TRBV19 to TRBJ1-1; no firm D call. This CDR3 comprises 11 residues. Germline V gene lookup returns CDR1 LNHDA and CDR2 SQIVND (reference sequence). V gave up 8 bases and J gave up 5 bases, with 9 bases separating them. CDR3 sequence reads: CASGPLTEAFF. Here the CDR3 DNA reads TGTGCCAGTGGTCCCCTAACTGAAGCTTTCTTT.

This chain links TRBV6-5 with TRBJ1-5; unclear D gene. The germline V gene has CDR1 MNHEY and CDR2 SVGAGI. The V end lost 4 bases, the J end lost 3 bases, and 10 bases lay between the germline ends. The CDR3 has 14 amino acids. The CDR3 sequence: CASSSMWNNQPQHF. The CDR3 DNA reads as TGTGCCAGCAGTTCCATGTGGAACAATCAGCCCCAGCATTTT.